The 31 T cell receptor beta chains listed next were all sequenced from one sample in a study of T cell repertoires in cytomegalovirus infection. TCRdb passed the reads through MiXCR, listing each CDR3 protein once. The repertoire holds roughly 990,000 distinct CDR3 sequences, 30% to 40% seen once, with around an eighth in the top ten. No antigens are known for them. The sequences come from cultured CD8+ T cells from PBMCs, collected from culture after CMV antigen stimulation. The origin of the receptors is a human donor in good health (CMV status not recorded). Some clones in this sample may be carry-over from other donors' samples.

This chain joins TRBV4-1 and TRBJ2-1, with a weak D call TRBD2 (7 bases). The germline CDR1 and CDR2 sequences are MGHRA and YSYEKL. The germline V and J ends were trimmed by 4 bases and 12 bases, with 19 bases remaining between them. The CDR3 runs to 14 residues. The CDR3 loop reads CASSLGEGVRGQFF. The CDR3 DNA sequence: TGCGCCAGCAGCCTGGGGGAGGGGGTACGTGGGCAGTTCTTC.

This clonotype occurred once. One end of the junction fails to match germline, which may point to a read error. DNA for the CDR3: TGTGCCAGCAGCCAAGAACAGGGGGGTCAAGAGACCCAGTACTTC. Protein product: CASSQEQGGQETQYF. V gene TRBV4-1 combines with J gene TRBJ2-5; 8 bases are a match to TRBD1. The germline gives CDR1 MGHRA, CDR2 YSYEKL. The CDR3 has 15 amino acids.

The chain joins TRBV7-8 to TRBJ1-4; TRBD1 aligns across 8 bases. The V gene's germline CDR1 is SGHVS and CDR2 FQNEAQ. With V trimmed by 5 bases and J by 4 bases, 3 bases remained unmatched. CDR3 size: 14 residues. CDR3 amino acids: CASSEGQVNEKLFF. DNA of the CDR3: TGTGCCAGCAGCGAGGGACAGGTTAATGAAAAACTGTTTTTT.

This clonotype has only a few counts. V usage is TRBV4-1 and J usage is TRBJ2-2; tentatively, D is TRBD1 (6 bases). This CDR3 has 15 residues. CDR1 and CDR2 (germline): MGHRA, YSYEKL. With 4 bases removed from V and 2 bases from J, the gap between germline ends came to 11 bases. CDR3 coding DNA: TGCGCCAGCAGCCCGGGACACACCAACACCGGGGAGCTGTTTTTT. It yields the protein CASSPGHTNTGELFF.

Ten or more counts support this clonotype. The CDR3 loop reads CASSYRTGLGGELFF. CDR3 DNA sequence: TGTGCCAGCAGCTACCGGACAGGGCTTGGCGGGGAGCTGTTTTTT. V is TRBV13 and J is TRBJ2-2; 8 bases match TRBD1. Trimming removed 4 bases from V and 7 bases from J; junction bases left unmatched: 8. CDR1 and CDR2 from the germline V gene are PRHDT and FYEKMQ (reference sequence). The CDR3 length is 15 residues.

This clonotype has a handful of counts. The genes are TRBV6-2 or TRBV6-3 and TRBJ1-2; D is unclear. The CDR3 spans 12 residues. Germline CDR1 MNHEY, CDR2 SVGEGT. V dropped 4 bases and J dropped 6 bases, with 9 bases sitting between them. The CDR3 DNA reads TGTGCCAGCAGTTTCTGGACGGATGGCTACACCTTC. This codes for CASSFWTDGYTF.

This clonotype was observed a few times. This sequence joins TRBV4-1 and TRBJ1-2; the D is unclear. This CDR3 is 13 amino acids long. CDR1 and CDR2 (germline): MGHRA, YSYEKL. The V end lost 4 bases, the J end lost 5 bases, and 11 bases lay between the germline ends. CDR3 nucleotides: TGCGCCAGCAGCCCCAATGGGCATTATGGCTACACCTTC. Protein product: CASSPNGHYGYTF.

The CDR3 is CASSLAQIGHPTRAKNIQYF. The CDR3 bases are TGTGCCAGCAGCTTAGCGCAAATTGGACACCCTACTAGAGCCAAAAACATTCAGTACTTC. V is TRBV7-6 and J is TRBJ2-4; D may correspond to TRBD1 or TRBD2 (5 bases each). The V gene's germline CDR1 is SGHVS and CDR2 FNYEAQ. CDR3 size: 20 residues. Trimming left V 0 bases short and J 0 bases short, with 21 bases between.

The V gene is TRBV7-8, the J gene TRBJ1-6; D ambiguous. The germline V gene encodes CDR1 SGHVS and CDR2 FQNEAQ. CDR3 length: 17 amino acids. The V and J ends lost 4 bases and 2 bases respectively, with 15 bases between them. CDR3 sequence reads: CASSSDLAATYNSPLHF. The CDR3 DNA is TGTGCCAGCAGCTCGGACCTAGCGGCGACCTATAATTCACCCCTCCACTTT.

This clonotype was detected only a few times. The chain carries TRBV29-1 and TRBJ1-3; D unclear. Germline V lookup: CDR1 SQVTM, CDR2 ANQGSEA. Between the trimmed V and J ends, which lost 0 bases and 3 bases, there was a span of 12 bases. The CDR3 consists of 15 residues. The CDR3 here is CSVEDPLEGGNTIYF. The CDR3 nucleotides are TGCAGCGTTGAAGACCCCCTGGAAGGTGGAAACACCATATATTTT.

The gene calls are TRBV6-1 and TRBJ2-7; D call uncertain. Trimming removed 4 bases at V and 0 bases at J, with 10 bases between. The V gene's germline CDR1 is MNHNS and CDR2 SASEGT. The CDR3 runs to 14 residues. The CDR3: CASSALRHSYEQYV. CDR3 nucleotides: TGTGCCAGCAGTGCCCTCAGACACTCCTACGAGCAGTACGTC.

The chain joins TRBV7-6 to TRBJ2-2, with TRBD2 matching over 8 bases. Germline CDR1 SGHVS, CDR2 FNYEAQ. Trimming took 5 bases from V and 0 from J; bases not matched to a gene: 2. This CDR3 region has 15 residues. The CDR3 nucleotides read TGTGCCAGCAGCCGTAGCGGGACGAACACCGGGGAGCTGTTTTTT. Translation gives CASSRSGTNTGELFF.

This clonotype showed up just a few times. The V and J genes are TRBV5-4 and TRBJ2-7; 14 positions match TRBD2. Germline trimming cut 5 bases from V and 2 bases from J; bases unmatched to any gene: 12. The CDR3 has 18 residues. CDR1 is SGHNT and CDR2 is YYREEE in the germline V gene (reference sequence). The CDR3 nucleotides read TGTGCCAGCAGTTTGACTAGCGGGGGGGCCATTGGAACCTACGAGCAGTACTTC. It codes for CASSLTSGGAIGTYEQYF. The full variable domain, rest sourced from reference TRBV5-4 and TRBJ2-7, is ETGVTQSPTHLIKTRGQQVTLRCSSQSGHNTVSWYQQALGQGPQFIFQYYREEENGRGNFPPRFSGLQFPNYSSELNVNALELDDSALYLCASSLTSGGAIGTYEQYFGPGTRLTVT.

The V gene is TRBV7-2, the J gene TRBJ1-4; D gene uncertain. V lost 7 bases to trimming and J lost 7 bases, with 13 bases between them. The length of the CDR3 is 13 residues. The V gene's germline CDR1 is SGHTA and CDR2 FQGNSA. The DNA for the CDR3 is TGTGCCAGCACACTGGGTCTGGGTGAAAAACTGTTTTTT. The encoded protein is CASTLGLGEKLFF.

The chain uses TRBV6-1 and TRBJ2-1, with D perhaps given as TRBD1 or TRBD2 (5 bases each). V lost 6 bases, J lost 0 bases, and 18 bases lay in between. The CDR3 totals 17 residues. Per the germline V gene, CDR1 is MNHNS and CDR2 is SASEGT. CDR3 amino acids: CASSSLEGPSSYNEQFF. In nucleotides, the CDR3 is TGTGCCAGCAGCTCCCTAGAGGGACCGTCCTCCTACAATGAGCAGTTCTTC.

In its sample, this clonotype was seen a few times. The chain links TRBV7-8 to TRBJ2-1; TRBD1 is a possible D gene (6 bases). Trimming cost V 7 bases and J 0 bases, with 13 bases left between them. The CDR3 has 15 amino acids. CDR1 and CDR2 (germline): SGHVS, FQNEAQ. DNA of the CDR3: TGTGCCAGCAACACAGGGTATTTCTCCTACAATGAGCAGTTCTTC. Translating gives CASNTGYFSYNEQFF.

The sample holds a few counts of this clonotype. The chain uses TRBV4-2 and TRBJ1-1; no reliable D call. There are 16 residues in the CDR3. Trimming removed 1 base at V and 0 bases at J, with 12 bases between. The germline V gene has CDR1 LGHNA and CDR2 YNFKEQ. The CDR3 nucleotides are TGTGCCAGCAGCCAAGGTGGGGTGATACTGAACACTGAAGCTTTCTTT. Translation: CASSQGGVILNTEAFF.

The chain employs TRBV2 and TRBJ2-1; perhaps D is TRBD1 or TRBD2 (7 bases each). The ends were cut back, 11 bases at V and 13 bases at J, with 27 bases in the middle. From germline, CDR1 is SNHLY and CDR2 FYNNEI. The CDR3 is 14 residues long. For the CDR3, the DNA is TGTGCCTCAGGGGGGGGCCTCTCCTACAATGTTCAGTTCTTC. This gives the protein CASGGGLSYNVQFF.

The genes are TRBV2 and TRBJ2-2, with TRBD1 matching 11 bases. The V segment lost 4 bases and the J segment 7 bases; nucleotides outside the gene matches: 11. This CDR3 region has 17 residues. CDR1 is SNHLY and CDR2 is FYNNEI in the germline V gene. CDR3 protein: CASSGRGGQGANGELFF. The CDR3 DNA follows: TGTGCCAGCAGTGGACGAGGAGGACAGGGGGCTAACGGGGAGCTGTTTTTT.

This clonotype showed up many times. The chain is built from TRBV7-9 and TRBJ1-3; D is ambiguous. Trimming took 2 bases from V and 0 from J, leaving 14 bases between them. Germline CDR1 is SEHNR and CDR2 is FQNEAQ (reference sequence). The CDR3 contains 17 residues. CDR3 amino acids: CASSLRRGGLSGNTIYF. The DNA for the CDR3 is TGTGCCAGCAGCTTACGTCGTGGAGGCCTCTCTGGAAACACCATATATTTT.

This clonotype was seen ten or more times. The gene calls are TRBV12-5 and TRBJ2-1; D not resolved. This CDR3 contains 15 residues. Germline V gene lookup returns CDR1 LGHNT and CDR2 FRNRAP. Trimming pared 1 base from V and 2 bases from J, leaving 9 bases between. In DNA form, the CDR3 reads TGTGCTAGTGGTTTGGGGCAAGATCCCTACAATGAGCAGTTCTTC. Translation: CASGLGQDPYNEQFF.

In this sample, this clonotype turned up many times. The chain links TRBV7-9 to TRBJ2-1; TRBD1 matches at 7 bases. The CDR3 has 16 amino acids. Looked up from germline, CDR1 is SEHNR and CDR2 is FQNEAQ (reference sequence). After removal of 5 bases from V and 3 bases from J, the junction contained 10 bases not matched to a gene. CDR3 amino acids: CASSRRQGPNYNEQFF. The CDR3, as DNA: TGTGCCAGCAGCCGGAGACAGGGCCCCAACTACAATGAGCAGTTCTTC. The variable domain in full, completed from reference TRBV7-9 and TRBJ2-1, reads DTGVSQNPRHKITKRGQNVTFRCDPISEHNRLYWYRQTLGQGPEFLTYFQNEAQLEKSRLLSDRFSAERPKGSFSTLEIQRTEQGDSAMYLCASSRRQGPNYNEQFFGPGTRLTVL.

This clonotype was detected many times. This chain uses TRBV7-6 with TRBJ2-7; 7 bases fit TRBD1. The V segment lost 5 bases and the J segment 0 bases; nucleotides outside the gene matches: 4. CDR3 length: 14 residues. Per the germline V gene, CDR1 is SGHVS and CDR2 is FNYEAQ. The CDR3 DNA reads TGTGCCAGCAGCCCGGGACAGCTCTCCTACGAGCAGTACTTC. It is translated as CASSPGQLSYEQYF.

This chain uses TRBV29-1 with TRBJ1-1; D may be TRBD1 (6 bases). V dropped 6 bases and J dropped 3 bases, with 8 bases sitting between them. Per germline, CDR1 SQVTM and CDR2 ANQGSEA. The CDR3 sequence is 11 residues long. DNA for the CDR3: TGCAGCGTACAGGGCTACACTGAAGCTTTCTTT. It is translated as CSVQGYTEAFF.

The rearrangement links TRBV5-1 to TRBJ2-7; 11 bases are a match to TRBD2. Germline trimming cut 4 bases from V and 1 base from J; bases unmatched to any gene: 7. The CDR3 spans 16 residues. The germline V gene has CDR1 SGHRS and CDR2 YFSETQ. The CDR3 DNA reads TGCGCCAGCAGCCTGTCAACTAGCGGGGGATCCTACGAGCAGTACTTC. This translates into CASSLSTSGGSYEQYF.

The J gene is TRBJ1-1, the V gene TRBV19; 7 bases align to TRBD1. The V gene end was trimmed by 4 bases and the J gene end by 0 bases; junction bases not matched to a gene: 11. Per the germline V gene, CDR1 is LNHDA and CDR2 is SQIVND (reference sequence). CDR3 size: 17 residues. CDR3 loop: CASSRKHLQGLNTEAFF. The DNA for the CDR3 is TGTGCCAGTAGTAGGAAACACCTACAGGGGTTGAACACTGAAGCTTTCTTT.

This chain links TRBV12-5 with TRBJ1-2; D unresolved. CDR1 is LGHNT, CDR2 FRNRAP, per germline. The CDR3 contains 15 residues. V was trimmed by 4 bases and J by 5 bases, leaving 17 bases between them. The CDR3 reads CASGSPSRGIYGYTF. The CDR3 coding sequence is TGTGCTAGTGGTTCCCCTTCCCGCGGCATATATGGCTACACCTTC.

The chain uses TRBV6-2 or TRBV6-3 and TRBJ2-7; weak D call: TRBD1 (6 bases). The CDR3 consists of 16 residues. Deletions cut 0 bases from V and 2 bases from J, with 14 bases between. CDR1 and CDR2 (germline): MNHEY, SVGEGT. The CDR3 protein is CASSYSSRTDTYEQYV. The CDR3, as DNA: TGTGCCAGCAGTTACTCGAGTCGGACAGATACCTACGAGCAGTACGTC.

The gene calls are TRBV19 and TRBJ2-1; tentatively, D is TRBD1 (5 bases). With 9 bases removed from V and 8 bases from J, the gap between germline ends came to 23 bases. The germline V gene has CDR1 LNHDA and CDR2 SQIVND (reference sequence). This CDR3 has 15 amino acids. CDR3 bases: TGTGCCAGCGGACACCTCGGTAATAGGGTGGATGAGCAGTTCTTC. It encodes CASGHLGNRVDEQFF.

This chain connects TRBV27 to TRBJ2-3; D gene uncertain. The CDR3 runs to 12 residues. Trimming removed 3 bases at V and 7 bases at J, with 8 bases between. Germline lookup yields CDR1 MNHEY and CDR2 SMNVEV (reference sequence). The DNA of the CDR3 is TGTGCCAGCAGTTTCCCCGGAAATACGCAGTATTTT. Its protein is CASSFPGNTQYF.

This clonotype was counted a few times. The chain couples TRBV27 to TRBJ1-2; D not certain. Germline V gives CDR1 MNHEY, CDR2 SMNVEV (reference sequence). The germline V and J ends were trimmed by 0 bases and 3 bases, with 11 bases remaining between them. This CDR3 spans 15 amino acids. The CDR3 DNA sequence: TGTGCCAGCAGTTTATCGCCGACAACCCACTATGGCTACACCTTC. Residues: CASSLSPTTHYGYTF.